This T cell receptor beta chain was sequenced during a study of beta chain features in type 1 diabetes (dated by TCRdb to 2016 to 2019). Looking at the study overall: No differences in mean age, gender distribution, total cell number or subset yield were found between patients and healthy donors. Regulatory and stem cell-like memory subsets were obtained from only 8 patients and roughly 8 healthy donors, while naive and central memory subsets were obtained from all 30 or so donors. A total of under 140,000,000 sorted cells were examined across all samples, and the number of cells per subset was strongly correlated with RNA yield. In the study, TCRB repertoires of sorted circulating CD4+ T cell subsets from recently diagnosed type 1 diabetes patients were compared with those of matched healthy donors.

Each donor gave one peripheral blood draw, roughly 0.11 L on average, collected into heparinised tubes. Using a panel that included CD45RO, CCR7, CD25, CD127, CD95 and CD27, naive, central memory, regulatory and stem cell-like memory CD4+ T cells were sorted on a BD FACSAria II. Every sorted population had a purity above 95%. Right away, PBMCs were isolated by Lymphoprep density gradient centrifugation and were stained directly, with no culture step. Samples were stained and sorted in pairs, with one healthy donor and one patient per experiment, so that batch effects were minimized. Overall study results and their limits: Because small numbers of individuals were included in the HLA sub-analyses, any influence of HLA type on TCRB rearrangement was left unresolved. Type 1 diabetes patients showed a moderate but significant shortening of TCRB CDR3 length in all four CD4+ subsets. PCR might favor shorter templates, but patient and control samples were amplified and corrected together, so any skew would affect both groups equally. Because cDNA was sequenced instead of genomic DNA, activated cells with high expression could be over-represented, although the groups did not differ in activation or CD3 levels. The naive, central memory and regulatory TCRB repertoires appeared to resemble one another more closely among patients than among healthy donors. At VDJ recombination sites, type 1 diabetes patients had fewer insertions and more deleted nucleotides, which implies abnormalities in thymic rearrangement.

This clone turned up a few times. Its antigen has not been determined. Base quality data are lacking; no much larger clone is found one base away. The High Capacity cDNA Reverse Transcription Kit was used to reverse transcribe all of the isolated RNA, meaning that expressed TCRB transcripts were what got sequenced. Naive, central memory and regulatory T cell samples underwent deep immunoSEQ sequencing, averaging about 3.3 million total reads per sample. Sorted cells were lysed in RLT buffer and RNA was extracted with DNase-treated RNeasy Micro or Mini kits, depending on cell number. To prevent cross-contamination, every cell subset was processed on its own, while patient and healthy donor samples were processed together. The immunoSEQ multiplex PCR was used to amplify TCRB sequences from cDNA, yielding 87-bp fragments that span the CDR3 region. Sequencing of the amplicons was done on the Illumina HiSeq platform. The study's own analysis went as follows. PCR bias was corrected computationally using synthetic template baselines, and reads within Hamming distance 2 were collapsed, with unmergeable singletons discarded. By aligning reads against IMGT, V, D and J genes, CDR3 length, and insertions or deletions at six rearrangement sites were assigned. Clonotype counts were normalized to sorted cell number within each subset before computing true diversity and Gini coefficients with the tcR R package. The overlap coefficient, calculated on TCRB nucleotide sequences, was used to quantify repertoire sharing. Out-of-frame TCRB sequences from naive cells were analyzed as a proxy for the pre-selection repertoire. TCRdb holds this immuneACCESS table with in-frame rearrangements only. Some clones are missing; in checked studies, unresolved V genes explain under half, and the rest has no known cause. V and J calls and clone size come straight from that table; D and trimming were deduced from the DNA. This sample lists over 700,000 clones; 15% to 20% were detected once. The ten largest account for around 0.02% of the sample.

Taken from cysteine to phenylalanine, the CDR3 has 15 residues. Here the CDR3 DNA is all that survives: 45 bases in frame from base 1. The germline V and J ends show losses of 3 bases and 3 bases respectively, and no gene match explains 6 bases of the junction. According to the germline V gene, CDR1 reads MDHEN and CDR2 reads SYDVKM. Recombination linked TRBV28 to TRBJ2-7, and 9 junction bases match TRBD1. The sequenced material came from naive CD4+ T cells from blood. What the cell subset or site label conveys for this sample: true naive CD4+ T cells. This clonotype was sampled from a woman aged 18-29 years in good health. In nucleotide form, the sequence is TGTGCCAGCAGTTTCCGGGACAGGGAAAGCTACGAGCAGTACTTC. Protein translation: CASSFRDRESYEQYF.